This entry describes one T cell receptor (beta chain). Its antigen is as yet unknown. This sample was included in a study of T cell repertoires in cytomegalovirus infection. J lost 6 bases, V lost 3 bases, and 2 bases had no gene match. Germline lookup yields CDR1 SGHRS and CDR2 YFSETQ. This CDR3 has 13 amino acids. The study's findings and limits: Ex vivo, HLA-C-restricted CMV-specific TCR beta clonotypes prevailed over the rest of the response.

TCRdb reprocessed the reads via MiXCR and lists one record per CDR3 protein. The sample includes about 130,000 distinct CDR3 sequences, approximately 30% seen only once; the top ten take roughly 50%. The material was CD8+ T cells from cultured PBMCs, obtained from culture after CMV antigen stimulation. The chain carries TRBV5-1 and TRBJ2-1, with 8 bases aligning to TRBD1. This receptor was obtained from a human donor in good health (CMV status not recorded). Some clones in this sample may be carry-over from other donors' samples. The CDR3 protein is CASSSGTGNEQFF. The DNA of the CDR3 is TGCGCCAGCAGCTCCGGGACAGGCAATGAGCAGTTCTTC.